These 14 T cell receptor beta chains came from one sample sequenced in a study of Graves' ophthalmopathy and Graves' hyperthyroidism. RNA transcripts yielded amplified TCR beta CDR3 regions. Following a first-round RT-PCR that used HTBI primers, a second-round multiplex PCR was carried out. One entry per CDR3 protein results from TCRdb running MiXCR on the multiplex PCR reads. The sample consists of more than 300,000 distinct CDR3 sequences, 15% to 20% of them appearing once. Material for sequencing was peripheral blood. Receptors originate from an adult woman with stable Graves' hyperthyroidism.

This chain links TRBV27 with TRBJ1-6; a possible D gene is TRBD1 (5 bases). The germline V gene has CDR1 MNHEY and CDR2 SMNVEV (reference sequence). This CDR3 has 16 amino acids. The V gene lost 5 bases and the J gene lost 7 bases, with 18 bases spanning the gap. Written as DNA, the CDR3 is TGTGCCAGCAGTACCGCCCGAGGGGTAGGGAATTCACCCCTCCACTTT. Its translation is CASSTARGVGNSPLHF.

This clonotype came up many times. The CDR3 DNA reads TGCGCCAGCCGTGGACTAGCGGGACGAGAGACCCAGTACTTC. It is translated as CASRGLAGRETQYF. The J gene is TRBJ2-5, the V gene TRBV5-1; 12 nucleotides match TRBD2. V was pared by 7 bases and J by 4 bases, with 5 bases of the junction left unmatched. Per the germline V gene, CDR1 is SGHRS and CDR2 is YFSETQ. The CDR3 is 14 amino acids.

In this sample, this clonotype turned up many times. The V and J genes are TRBV19 and TRBJ1-2, with a weak D call TRBD1 (5 bases). The V gene lost 3 bases and the J gene lost 5 bases, with 10 bases spanning the gap. CDR1 is LNHDA, CDR2 SQIVND, per germline (reference sequence). CDR3 length equals 13 residues. The CDR3 reads CASSIQGGYGYTF. The CDR3 DNA sequence: TGTGCCAGTAGTATCCAGGGAGGGTATGGCTACACCTTC.

In this sample, this clonotype turned up many times. The rearrangement uses TRBV12-5 and TRBJ1-5; 8 bases are a match to TRBD1. This CDR3 has 15 amino acids. Germline CDR1 LGHNT, CDR2 FRNRAP. Trimming cost V 2 bases and J 3 bases; bases outside gene matches: 3. CDR3 in DNA: TGTGCTAGTGGTTTGTGGCAGGGGGCCAATCAGCCCCAGCATTTT. Translating it yields CASGLWQGANQPQHF.

This clonotype was seen ten or more times. The chain is built from TRBV7-2 and TRBJ1-2; D not resolved. Germline V gives CDR1 SGHTA, CDR2 FQGNSA. The CDR3 has 14 residues. Trimming removed 3 bases from V and 4 bases from J, with 12 bases in between. CDR3 sequence (DNA): TGTGCCAGCAGCTTTGGAGGGCGCGGCTATGGCTACACCTTC. It encodes CASSFGGRGYGYTF.

Only a few counts were recorded for this clonotype. J is TRBJ1-5 and V is TRBV20-1, with D perhaps matching TRBD1 (6 bases). CDR1 is DFQATT, CDR2 SNEGSKA, per germline (reference sequence). CDR3 size: 14 residues. V lost 4 bases and J 7 bases, leaving 17 bases between the germline ends. The CDR3 sequence is CSATRGGGGQPQHF. The CDR3 coding sequence is TGCAGTGCTACCCGGGGGGGGGGCGGACAGCCCCAGCATTTT.

This clonotype showed up many times. This sequence joins TRBV19 and TRBJ1-5; possibly TRBD1 for D (6 bases). The CDR3 has 14 amino acids. CDR1 is LNHDA, CDR2 SQIVND, per germline (reference sequence). Between the trimmed V and J ends, which lost 7 bases and 3 bases, there was a span of 13 bases. The CDR3 coding sequence is TGTGCCAGTACCCCGACAGGTTACAATCAGCCCCAGCATTTT. Protein product: CASTPTGYNQPQHF.

The table lists this clonotype with many counts. The chain has TRBV28 and TRBJ2-7; D is unresolved. The CDR3 extends over 12 amino acids. V was cut by 6 bases and J by 4 bases, with 10 bases left in between. CDR1 is MDHEN, CDR2 SYDVKM, per germline. The CDR3 region has the DNA TGTGCCAGCAGCACAAAAGATTACGAGCAGTACTTC. Translation gives CASSTKDYEQYF.

This clonotype was picked up many times. The rearrangement links TRBV12-3 or TRBV12-4 to TRBJ1-5, with 7 positions matching TRBD1. The CDR3 length is 14 residues. Unmatched junction bases numbered 9, after V lost 4 bases and J lost 9 bases. CDR3 loop: CASSSLDREWPQHF. The CDR3 DNA follows: TGTGCCAGCAGTTCCTTAGACAGGGAGTGGCCCCAGCATTTT.

In this sample, this clonotype turned up many times. Here the CDR3 reads CASSEGVDPSYGYTF. The CDR3 DNA is TGTGCCAGCAGTGAAGGGGTAGACCCTAGCTATGGCTACACCTTC. The gene calls are TRBV6-1 and TRBJ1-2; D remains ambiguous. Trimming stripped 1 base from V and 4 bases from J, with 13 bases between. The CDR3 runs 15 residues. The germline CDR1 and CDR2 sequences are MNHNS and SASEGT.

This clonotype has ten or more counts. The chain employs TRBV10-3 and TRBJ1-1; TRBD1 is a possible D gene (6 bases). There are 13 residues in the CDR3. Germline loops: CDR1 ENHRY, CDR2 SYGVKD. With 10 bases removed from V and 3 bases from J, the gap between germline ends came to 15 bases. CDR3 nucleotide sequence: TGTGCCACCATAGGGGGGGGGGACACTGAAGCTTTCTTT. Protein sequence: CATIGGGDTEAFF.

V gene TRBV6-2 or TRBV6-3 combines with J gene TRBJ2-5, with D tentatively TRBD2 (5 bases). Germline V gene sequence: CDR1 MNHEY, CDR2 SVGEGT. This CDR3 contains 15 residues. Trimming cost V 5 bases and J 5 bases, with 18 bases left between them. CDR3 loop: CASSARRELGETQYF. The CDR3 nucleotides are TGTGCCAGCAGTGCTCGACGGGAACTGGGGGAGACCCAGTACTTC.

This clonotype was seen ten or more times. The chain joins TRBV28 to TRBJ1-1; TRBD1 might be the D (5 bases). Germline loops: CDR1 MDHEN, CDR2 SYDVKM. The CDR3 length is 17 residues. Trimming took 3 bases from V and 1 from J, leaving 18 bases between them. The CDR3 bases are TGTGCCAGCAGTTTGATCCCATTCAGGGTTGGGAACACTGAAGCTTTCTTT. This translates into CASSLIPFRVGNTEAFF. The entire variable domain, with the rest obtained from reference TRBV28 and TRBJ1-1, is as follows: DVKVTQSSRYLVKRTGEKVFLECVQDMDHENMFWYRQDPGLGLRLIYFSYDVKMKEKGDIPEGYSVSREKKERFSLILESASTNQTSMYLCASSLIPFRVGNTEAFFGQGTRLTVV.

This clonotype has ten or more counts. The rearrangement uses TRBV6-1 and TRBJ2-3, with 9 bases matching TRBD1. The length of the CDR3 is 15 residues. Germline V lookup: CDR1 MNHNS, CDR2 SASEGT. Unmatched junction bases numbered 6, after V lost 6 bases and J lost 2 bases. CDR3 region: CASSRQGGTTDTQYF. For the CDR3, the DNA is TGTGCCAGCAGCAGACAGGGGGGGACCACAGATACGCAGTATTTT.